These 27 T cell receptor beta chains originate from one sample sequenced in a study of immune heterogeneity within non-small cell lung tumors. TCRs were amplified from 600 ng gDNA of bulk tumor per sample. Several biopsies per primary tumor were taken during surgery, spaced as far apart as possible. Undergoing curative surgery were patients whose non-small cell lung cancer was untreated and newly diagnosed. The TCR beta CDR3 region was amplified by multiplex PCR employing 32 V and 13 J primers. Via MiXCR, TCRdb re-called the multiplex PCR reads, giving one row per CDR3 protein. The sample lists 8,000 to 13,000 distinct CDR3 sequences, 15% to 20% occurring once. The material sequenced was lung tumor tissue. All receptors derive from a man in his forties with non-small cell lung cancer.

The table lists this clonotype with many counts. The chain couples TRBV7-2 to TRBJ2-3; D might be TRBD2 (7 bases). V was pared by 0 bases and J by 2 bases, with 15 bases between. This CDR3 has 17 residues. In germline, CDR1 is SGHTA, CDR2 FQGNSA. The CDR3 region is CASSLAPGAGDTDTQYF. The CDR3 coding sequence is TGTGCCAGCAGCTTAGCACCAGGGGCGGGAGACACAGATACGCAGTATTTT.

This clonotype was recorded at least ten times. The chain is built from TRBV3-1 and TRBJ2-3; TRBD2 agrees at 12 bases. Germline trimming cut 0 bases from V and 2 bases from J; bases unmatched to any gene: 9. The CDR3 length is 19 residues. The germline CDR1 and CDR2 sequences are LGHDT and YNNKEL (reference sequence). For the CDR3, the DNA is TGTGCCAGCAGCCAAGATAATGGACTAGCGGGGACAAACACAGATACGCAGTATTTT. Protein: CASSQDNGLAGTNTDTQYF.

This clonotype was counted at least ten times. The V and J genes are TRBV9 and TRBJ1-3; no firm D call. The CDR3 sequence is 15 residues long. Trimming removed 4 bases from V and 1 base from J, with 12 bases in between. Germline V gene lookup returns CDR1 SGDLS and CDR2 YYNGEE. The CDR3 DNA reads as TGTGCCAGCAGCCCTCTTGGGGTTTCTGGAAACACCATATATTTT. Amino acids: CASSPLGVSGNTIYF.

The sample holds many counts of this clonotype. J is TRBJ1-6 and V is TRBV5-6, with D possibly matching TRBD1 (5 bases). Germline V lookup: CDR1 SGHDT, CDR2 YYEEEE. This CDR3 spans 14 amino acids. V was cut by 1 base and J by 6 bases, with 8 bases left in between. This chain's CDR3 is CASSLRDGNSPLHF. The CDR3 coding sequence is TGTGCCAGCAGCTTGAGGGACGGTAATTCACCCCTCCACTTT.

This clonotype was recorded many times. The rearrangement joins TRBV20-1 to TRBJ2-1; 8 bases are a match to TRBD2. CDR3 length equals 15 residues. The V and J ends lost 1 base and 8 bases, in that order; junction bases with no gene match: 10. Germline V gives CDR1 DFQATT, CDR2 SNEGSKA (reference sequence). CDR3 residues: CSARGTGGLLDEQFF. As DNA, the CDR3 is TGCAGTGCTAGAGGGACGGGGGGGCTTTTGGATGAGCAGTTCTTC.

This clonotype is medium-sized within its sample. The chain couples TRBV24-1 to TRBJ2-7; the match to TRBD2 covers 12 bases. The CDR3 runs 18 residues. The ends lost 4 bases at V and 3 bases at J; junction bases unmatched: 12. From germline, CDR1 is KGHDR and CDR2 SFDVKD. CDR3 residues: CATSDSKPLAGGHYEQYF. For the CDR3, the DNA is TGTGCCACCAGTGACTCCAAACCACTAGCGGGAGGCCACTACGAGCAGTACTTC.

The chain couples TRBV24-1 to TRBJ2-3; D gene ambiguous. The germline gives CDR1 KGHDR, CDR2 SFDVKD. The CDR3 is made up of 13 amino acids. Between the trimmed V and J ends, which lost 3 bases and 4 bases, there was a span of 7 bases. The CDR3 DNA is TGTGCCACCAGTGATGCCTCTTCAGATACGCAGTATTTT. It specifies CATSDASSDTQYF.

Relative to its sample, this clonotype is medium-sized. The chain uses TRBV18 and TRBJ2-7; possibly TRBD2 for D (5 bases). V was shortened by 0 bases and J by 2 bases, with 8 bases between the two germline ends. The CDR3 runs 14 residues. The germline gives CDR1 KGHSH, CDR2 LQKENI. The CDR3, as DNA: TGTGCCAGCTCACCACCTACTAGAGCCTACGAGCAGTACTTC. Amino acid sequence: CASSPPTRAYEQYF.

The chain combines TRBV7-2 with TRBJ2-1; TRBD1 matches at 8 bases. Unmatched junction bases numbered 10, after V lost 5 bases and J lost 7 bases. The CDR3 is made up of 15 amino acids. Germline CDR1 and CDR2: SGHTA and FQGNSA. DNA of the CDR3: TGTGCCAGCAGCGCCTCCCGACAGGGGTATAATGAGCAGTTCTTC. This gives the protein CASSASRQGYNEQFF.

This clonotype was observed many times. The chain uses TRBV7-6 and TRBJ1-1; D is uncertain. This CDR3 region has 13 residues. Germline values: CDR1 SGHVS, CDR2 FNYEAQ. Between the trimmed V and J ends, which lost 2 bases and 6 bases, there was a span of 10 bases. The CDR3 DNA reads as TGTGCCAGCAGCTTACGAGGAATTTCTGAAGCTTTCTTT. Protein product: CASSLRGISEAFF.

This clonotype was seen at least ten times. V gene TRBV20-1 combines with J gene TRBJ2-1, with unresolved D. The CDR3 sequence is 17 residues long. V shed 3 bases and J shed 0 bases, with 18 bases lying between them. Germline CDR1 and CDR2: DFQATT and SNEGSKA (reference sequence). The CDR3 DNA reads TGCAGTGCTAGTTCATCCATGACGGAGTACTCCTACAATGAGCAGTTCTTC. It translates to CSASSSMTEYSYNEQFF.

This clonotype was counted many times. The chain links TRBV20-1 to TRBJ2-7; 7 bases are a match to TRBD2. With 2 bases clipped from V and 0 bases from J, the junction kept 1 base outside the gene matches. The CDR3 has 13 residues. Germline CDR1 reads DFQATT; CDR2 reads SNEGSKA (reference sequence). CDR3 nucleotides: TGCAGTGCTAGACGCGGGAGCTCCTACGAGCAGTACTTC. Its translation: CSARRGSSYEQYF.

This clonotype was counted at least ten times. The chain employs TRBV11-2 and TRBJ2-3, with a tentative D call TRBD2 (5 bases). With 3 bases removed from V and 4 bases from J, the gap between germline ends came to 17 bases. Germline CDR1 SGHAT, CDR2 FQNNGV. This CDR3 has 16 amino acids. In DNA, the CDR3 is TGTGCCAGCAGCTTCGGTCCGGGAACATTCTCAGATACGCAGTATTTT. This sequence encodes CASSFGPGTFSDTQYF. The full variable domain, in which reference TRBV11-2 and TRBJ2-3 provide the parts outside the CDR3, is EAGVAQSPRYKIIEKRQSVAFWCNPISGHATLYWYQQILGQGPKLLIQFQNNGVVDDSQLPKDRFSAERLKGVDSTLKIQPAKLEDSAVYLCASSFGPGTFSDTQYFGPGTRLTVL.

This clonotype was detected many times. The chain links TRBV6-4 to TRBJ2-1, with TRBD2 matching over 7 bases. Germline V CDR1 and CDR2: MRHNA, SNTAGT. The J segment lost 0 bases and the V segment lost 6 bases, leaving 17 bases of the junction unmatched. This CDR3 has 19 residues. The CDR3 coding sequence is TGTGCCAGCAGGGGCCCGTTATGTGCTAGCGGAGGCTCCTACAATGAGCAGTTCTTC. Translating it yields CASRGPLCASGGSYNEQFF.

At least ten counts were recorded for this clonotype. This chain connects TRBV11-2 to TRBJ2-6, with D perhaps being TRBD1 or TRBD2 (5 bases each). The V end lost 5 bases, the J end lost 1 base, and 12 bases lay between the germline ends. CDR1 SGHAT and CDR2 FQNNGV come from the germline V gene. The CDR3 runs to 16 residues. Here the CDR3 reads CASSPLWGSGANVLTF. CDR3 coding DNA: TGTGCCAGCAGCCCTCTGTGGGGGTCTGGGGCCAACGTCCTGACTTTC. The complete variable domain, with remaining parts taken from reference TRBV11-2 and TRBJ2-6, reads EAGVAQSPRYKIIEKRQSVAFWCNPISGHATLYWYQQILGQGPKLLIQFQNNGVVDDSQLPKDRFSAERLKGVDSTLKIQPAKLEDSAVYLCASSPLWGSGANVLTFGAGSRLTVL.

This clonotype has ten or more counts. This rearrangement joins TRBV25-1 to TRBJ2-1; TRBD2 matches at 9 bases. From germline, CDR1 is MGHDK and CDR2 SYGVNS. The CDR3 consists of 16 residues. Trimming took 8 bases from V and 0 from J; bases not matched to a gene: 8. The CDR3 DNA is TGTGCCAGCGGCCTAGCGGGAAAAAGCTCCTACAATGAGCAGTTCTTC. It specifies CASGLAGKSSYNEQFF.

This clonotype is labeled as medium-sized. The chain employs TRBV27 and TRBJ1-5; 9 bases fit TRBD1. CDR1 and CDR2 from the germline V gene are MNHEY and SMNVEV (reference sequence). This CDR3 contains 15 residues. V lost 5 bases to trimming and J lost 7 bases; unmatched junction nucleotides: 9. CDR3 coding DNA: TGTGCCAGCAGTCCGGGACAGGGCGGATGGCAGCCCCAGCATTTT. Its translation is CASSPGQGGWQPQHF.

The J gene is TRBJ1-4, the V gene TRBV5-1; D not resolved. Germline V gene lookup returns CDR1 SGHRS and CDR2 YFSETQ. Trimming took 0 bases from V and 7 from J, leaving 10 bases between them. The length of the CDR3 is 14 residues. This CDR3 is CASSLGVLGEKLFF. CDR3 in DNA: TGCGCCAGCAGCTTGGGTGTGCTTGGTGAAAAACTGTTTTTT.

The gene calls are TRBV19 and TRBJ2-3; no clear D gene. Germline assignment: CDR1 LNHDA and CDR2 SQIVND (reference sequence). The CDR3 contains 13 residues. Trimming took off 6 bases at V and 5 bases at J, with 12 bases between the two ends. CDR3 amino acids: CASSRRPIDTQYF. CDR3 sequence (DNA): TGTGCCAGTAGCCGACGGCCCATAGATACGCAGTATTTT.

This clonotype was recorded many times. The J gene is TRBJ2-3, the V gene TRBV28; TRBD2 aligns across 7 bases. From germline, CDR1 is MDHEN and CDR2 SYDVKM. The V and J ends lost 3 bases and 1 base, in that order; junction bases with no gene match: 1. The CDR3 covers 14 residues. CDR3 DNA sequence: TGTGCCAGCAGTTTCCTAGCGGGCACAGATACGCAGTATTTT. Translating it yields CASSFLAGTDTQYF.

As concerns this clonotype: A much larger clone differs by one base, so this may be a read error. V gene TRBV19 combines with J gene TRBJ2-5, with a possible D match to TRBD1 (5 bases). Germline V gives CDR1 LNHDA, CDR2 SQIVND (reference sequence). Trimming shortened V by 5 bases and J by 5 bases, and 18 bases separated the two germline ends. This CDR3 is 15 amino acids long. The CDR3 protein is CASSDSVQVAETQYF. The CDR3 bases are TGTGCCAGTAGTGACTCGGTACAGGTGGCGGAGACCCAGTACTTC.

Judged by abundance, this clonotype is medium-sized. J is TRBJ2-7 and V is TRBV28; D is perhaps TRBD1 (6 bases). This CDR3 contains 18 residues. The germline V and J ends were trimmed by 1 base and 3 bases, with 22 bases remaining between them. Germline CDR1 reads MDHEN; CDR2 reads SYDVKM. The CDR3, as DNA: TGTGCCAGCAGTTTATACTTGAATCCTAACAGGGCCATCTACGAGCAGTACTTC. The encoded protein is CASSLYLNPNRAIYEQYF. The full variable domain, completed using reference TRBV28 and TRBJ2-7, is DVKVTQSSRYLVKRTGEKVFLECVQDMDHENMFWYRQDPGLGLRLIYFSYDVKMKEKGDIPEGYSVSREKKERFSLILESASTNQTSMYLCASSLYLNPNRAIYEQYFGPGTRLTVT.

This clonotype is medium-sized by share. The gene calls are TRBV20-1 and TRBJ2-2; 8 positions agree with TRBD2. Germline V gene lookup returns CDR1 DFQATT and CDR2 SNEGSKA (reference sequence). The CDR3 covers 19 residues. J lost 1 base, V lost 5 bases, and 18 bases had no gene match. In DNA, the CDR3 is TGCAGTGCTTCCCCCCGGGGGGCGGGAGGCCTACTGAACACCGGGGAGCTGTTTTTT. It is translated as CSASPRGAGGLLNTGELFF.

The V and J genes are TRBV12-3 or TRBV12-4 and TRBJ2-7; TRBD2 might be the D (7 bases). This CDR3 is built from 14 residues. Trimming removed 6 bases from V and 3 bases from J, with 15 bases in between. The CDR3 spells CASSTRGGGYEQYF. CDR3 in DNA: TGTGCCAGCAGCACGAGGGGGGGAGGCTACGAGCAGTACTTC.

By share of the sample, this clonotype is medium-sized. The V call is TRBV20-1, the J call TRBJ1-5, with 8 positions matching TRBD1. The CDR3 is made up of 14 amino acids. The junction had 7 bases not matched to a gene; V was cut back by 6 bases and J by 3 bases. Per the germline V gene, CDR1 is DFQATT and CDR2 is SNEGSKA (reference sequence). DNA for the CDR3: TGCAGTGCCCCCCCAGGGGGCACCAATCAGCCCCAGCATTTT. Translation gives CSAPPGGTNQPQHF.

Remarks on this clonotype: The conserved final phenylalanine or tryptophan is absent from the CDR3, which likely points to a read error. The DNA is omitted, as the CDR3 cannot be located on it reliably, and the CDR3 follows TCRdb's listing. This chain links TRBV2 with TRBJ2-3; TRBD1, the table's D call, was not compared with the DNA. The CDR3 comprises 18 residues, both ends counted. Germline values: CDR1 SNHLY, CDR2 FYNNEI. The CDR3 reads CASSGFSLARRPEAFFGQ.

Note on this clonotype: A read error is possible here, since a much larger clone lies one base away. This chain joins TRBV7-9 and TRBJ1-3, with TRBD1 as a possible D gene (6 bases). V was shortened by 0 bases and J by 3 bases, with 12 bases between the two germline ends. The germline V gene encodes CDR1 SEHNR and CDR2 FQNEAQ (reference sequence). The CDR3 consists of 16 residues. Written as DNA, the CDR3 is TGTGCCAGCAGCTTAGCGGGGGGCGAAGTTGGAAACACCATATATTTT. This gives the protein CASSLAGGEVGNTIYF.